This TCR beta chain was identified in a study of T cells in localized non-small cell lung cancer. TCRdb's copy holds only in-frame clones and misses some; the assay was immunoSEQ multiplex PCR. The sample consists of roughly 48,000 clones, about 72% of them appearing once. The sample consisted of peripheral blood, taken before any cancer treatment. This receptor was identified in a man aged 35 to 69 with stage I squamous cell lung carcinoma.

CDR3 coding DNA: TGTGCCAGCAGCTTCACGTACGGGGGTGAGCAGTACTTC. This sequence encodes CASSFTYGGEQYF. This chain joins TRBV6-5 and TRBJ2-7; a weak D match, TRBD2 (6 bases). The CDR3 runs to 13 residues. Per germline, CDR1 MNHEY and CDR2 SVGAGI. V lost 6 bases and J 7 bases, leaving 16 bases between the germline ends.